Each of the 2 T cell receptor beta chains below was sequenced from the same sample in a study of blood T cell repertoires in COVID-19. Some clones are missing from TCRdb's copy, which holds only in-frame ones; the method was immunoSEQ multiplex PCR. This sample has 150,000 to 200,000 clones, with about 85% found just once. Sequencing was performed on peripheral blood. The receptors originated from a man aged 55 to 70 with active or convalescent COVID-19.

V gene TRBV3-1 (or the pseudogene TRBV3-2) combines with J gene TRBJ2-7, with D possibly TRBD1 on 5 matching bases. The CDR3 spans 13 residues. The ends were cut back, 4 bases at V and 4 bases at J, with 11 bases in the middle. The germline V gene has CDR1 LGHDT and CDR2 YNNKEL (reference sequence). In DNA, the CDR3 is TGTGCCAGCAGCCTTCCGAAGGGGTACGAGCAGTACTTC. Protein product: CASSLPKGYEQYF.

The J gene is TRBJ2-4, the V gene TRBV10-3; TRBD2 might be the D (5 bases). CDR1 and CDR2 (germline): ENHRY, SYGVKD. This CDR3 has 11 amino acids. V was shortened by 4 bases and J by 13 bases, with 11 bases between the two germline ends. CDR3 protein: CAISAGREQYF. The CDR3 bases are TGTGCCATCAGTGCGGGGAGAGAGCAGTACTTC.